The 13 T cell receptor beta chains presented below share a single source sample, sequenced in a study of cytomegalovirus exposure and HLA in healthy donors. PCR used 60 Vbeta primers and 13 Jbeta primers. Here immunoSEQ multiplex PCR was the method, and the copy in TCRdb shows in-frame clones only, minus some. The top ten clones hold about 3.2% of a sample with 130,000 to 150,000 clones, roughly 78% of them seen once. The sample comprised PBMCs. The receptors here all came from a female donor in good health and CMV-seronegative.

V is TRBV19 and J is TRBJ2-5; 8 bases fit TRBD2. This CDR3 comprises 14 residues. V dropped 3 bases and J dropped 2; count of bases not matched to a gene: 2. Germline V CDR1 and CDR2: LNHDA, SQIVND (reference sequence). CDR3 residues: CASSMAGGQETQYF. Here the CDR3 DNA reads TGTGCCAGTAGTATGGCGGGGGGACAAGAGACCCAGTACTTC.

With respect to this clone: An end of the junction does not agree with germline; a read error may underlie this. The CDR3 DNA is TGTGCCAGCAGTTACTCGCAGGGGGGAGGCTACCCCTTC. The encoded protein is CASSYSQGGGYPF. The chain has TRBV6-5 and TRBJ1-2; 7 positions match TRBD1. Germline V gene data show CDR1 as MNHEY and CDR2 as SVGAGI. This CDR3 is 13 amino acids long.

The chain recombines TRBV5-4 with TRBJ1-1; tentatively, D is TRBD1 (6 bases). The CDR3 is made up of 14 amino acids. Germline assignment: CDR1 SGHNT and CDR2 YYREEE (reference sequence). Trimming shortened V by 0 bases and J by 5 bases, and 11 bases separated the two germline ends. The CDR3 sequence is CASSLAGVDTEAFF. Written as DNA, the CDR3 is TGTGCCAGCAGCTTGGCAGGGGTAGATACTGAAGCTTTCTTT.

The V call is TRBV9, the J call TRBJ2-3; 9 bases are a match to TRBD2. The CDR3 totals 17 residues. Trimming at V came to 0 bases and at J to 2 bases, leaving 7 bases not matched to a gene. CDR1 is SGDLS and CDR2 is YYNGEE in the germline V gene. The CDR3, as DNA: TGTGCCAGCAGCGTAGAAATCGGCGGGGGGGCCACAGATACGCAGTATTTT. It is translated as CASSVEIGGGATDTQYF.

The chain is built from TRBV28 and TRBJ1-5; the D is unclear. V lost 6 bases, J lost 2 bases, and 8 bases lay in between. This CDR3 is built from 13 residues. Looked up from germline, CDR1 is MDHEN and CDR2 is SYDVKM. The CDR3 is CASRTDGNQPQHF. The CDR3 nucleotides read TGTGCCAGCAGAACAGACGGCAATCAGCCCCAGCATTTT.

The chain links TRBV30 to TRBJ1-1; the D is unclear. CDR1 is GTSNPN, CDR2 SVGIG, per germline (reference sequence). This CDR3 spans 15 amino acids. Trimming removed 0 bases from V and 3 bases from J, with 14 bases in between. CDR3 loop: CAWSVIGVSDTEAFF. CDR3 sequence (DNA): TGTGCCTGGAGTGTTATCGGGGTTTCTGACACTGAAGCTTTCTTT. Using reference TRBV30 and TRBJ1-1 for the parts outside the CDR3, the full variable domain is SQTIHQWPATLVQPVGSPLSLECTVEGTSNPNLYWYRQAAGRGLQLLFYSVGIGQISSEVPQNLSASRPQDRQFILSSKKLLLSDSGFYLCAWSVIGVSDTEAFFGQGTRLTVV.

This clone was detected once. The J gene is TRBJ2-7, the V gene TRBV2; 7 nucleotides match TRBD1. J gave up 3 bases and V 6 bases, and 2 bases lay outside the gene matches. The CDR3 consists of 12 residues. Per germline, CDR1 SNHLY and CDR2 FYNNEI. CDR3 amino acids: CASRGQNYEQYF. In nucleotides, the CDR3 is TGTGCCAGCAGGGGACAGAACTACGAGCAGTACTTC.

V gene TRBV7-9 combines with J gene TRBJ2-7; TRBD1 might be the D (7 bases). The CDR3 totals 19 residues. The V end was cut by 5 bases, the J end by 3 bases, with 29 bases between. Germline V gene data show CDR1 as SEHNR and CDR2 as FQNEAQ (reference sequence). CDR3 region: CASSSFSPHQGGAIYEQYF. CDR3 coding DNA: TGTGCCAGCAGCAGCTTCTCCCCACACCAGGGGGGCGCAATCTACGAGCAGTACTTC.

This clone appeared a single time. The chain carries TRBV6-5 and TRBJ2-7, with 7 bases that match TRBD2. The CDR3 has 13 residues. The germline gives CDR1 MNHEY, CDR2 SVGAGI. The V gene end was trimmed by 7 bases and the J gene end by 3 bases; junction bases not matched to a gene: 6. The CDR3: CASTPGGGYEQYF. CDR3 coding DNA: TGTGCCAGCACCCCTGGGGGGGGCTACGAGCAGTACTTC.

The chain joins TRBV5-1 to TRBJ1-2, with 7 bases fitting TRBD1. V dropped 4 bases and J dropped 4; count of bases not matched to a gene: 7. Germline V lookup: CDR1 SGHRS, CDR2 YFSETQ. CDR3 length: 14 residues. Written as DNA, the CDR3 is TGCGCCAGCAGCCGTGACAGGGCAGGCTATGGCTACACCTTC. The encoded protein is CASSRDRAGYGYTF.

The chain uses TRBV28 and TRBJ2-7; D remains unclear. V was pared by 1 base and J by 6 bases, with 19 bases between. The CDR3 runs to 16 residues. Looked up from germline, CDR1 is MDHEN and CDR2 is SYDVKM. CDR3 sequence reads: CASSLFGTILLSEQYF. The CDR3 nucleotides read TGTGCCAGCAGTTTATTTGGAACAATATTACTAAGCGAGCAGTACTTC.

CDR3: CASSYSGTGSSEQYF. CDR3 coding DNA: TGTGCCAGCAGTTACTCCGGGACAGGGTCTTCTGAGCAGTACTTC. This chain links TRBV6-6 with TRBJ2-7; TRBD1 matches 9 bases. The CDR3 totals 15 residues. The germline V gene has CDR1 MNHNY and CDR2 SVGAGI (reference sequence). Trimming removed 0 bases from V and 7 bases from J; junction bases left unmatched: 7.

The chain links TRBV5-1 to TRBJ2-5, with D possibly matching TRBD1 (6 bases). The CDR3 has 13 residues. Germline CDR1 is SGHRS and CDR2 is YFSETQ. V was pared by 4 bases and J by 5 bases, with 12 bases between. CDR3 sequence (DNA): TGCGCCAGCAGCACTGGGACAAGGGAGACCCAGTACTTC. It specifies CASSTGTRETQYF.